A single sample is the source of the 7 T cell receptor beta chains below, sequenced in a study of blood T cell repertoires in COVID-19. The data were produced by immunoSEQ multiplex PCR, yet TCRdb's version contains in-frame clones alone and is incomplete. The sample shows fewer than 300,000 clones, about nine tenths of them seen only once. Sequenced: peripheral blood. The receptors derive from a woman aged 40 to 50 who had recovered from COVID-19.

This clone was detected only once. This chain connects TRBV7-2 to TRBJ2-7, with 7 bases that match TRBD1. CDR1 SGHTA and CDR2 FQGNSA come from the germline V gene. This CDR3 has 13 residues. With 3 bases clipped from V and 6 bases from J, the junction kept 5 bases outside the gene matches. CDR3 nucleotides: TGTGCCAGCAGCTTTACCGACAGGGTCGAGCAGTACTTC. Amino acid sequence: CASSFTDRVEQYF. The complete variable domain, with remaining parts taken from reference TRBV7-2 and TRBJ2-7, reads GAGVSQSPSNKVTEKGKDVELRCDPISGHTALYWYRQSLGQGLEFLIYFQGNSAPDKSGLPSDRFSAERTGGSVSTLTIQRTQQEDSAVYLCASSFTDRVEQYFGPGTRLTVT.

The chain couples TRBV7-8 to TRBJ1-5, with D maybe TRBD1 (6 bases). The CDR3 length is 14 residues. V was pared by 5 bases and J by 5 bases, with 13 bases between. Per the germline V gene, CDR1 is SGHVS and CDR2 is FQNEAQ. CDR3 sequence: CASSARGHYQPQHF. The CDR3 region has the DNA TGTGCCAGCAGCGCCAGGGGCCACTATCAGCCCCAGCATTTT.

V usage is TRBV6-1 and J usage is TRBJ1-5; TRBD1 matches 8 bases. Germline values: CDR1 MNHNS, CDR2 SASEGT. The CDR3 consists of 20 residues. V was clipped by 4 bases and J by 5 bases; unmatched bases: 22. This CDR3 reads CASSGTTGTGTWAIDQPQHF. DNA of the CDR3: TGTGCCAGCAGTGGGACCACCGGGACAGGCACCTGGGCGATAGATCAGCCCCAGCATTTT.

The gene calls are TRBV2 and TRBJ1-1; 9 bases align to TRBD1. This CDR3 is built from 14 residues. Germline loops: CDR1 SNHLY, CDR2 FYNNEI. Germline trimming cut 5 bases from V and 9 bases from J; bases unmatched to any gene: 10. CDR3 DNA sequence: TGTGCCAGCAGTTCGGGACAGGGTCTTCGTCAAGCTTTCTTT. This gives the protein CASSSGQGLRQAFF.

The chain uses TRBV11-2 and TRBJ1-2; D is unclear. The CDR3 runs to 15 residues. Germline V lookup: CDR1 SGHAT, CDR2 FQNNGV. Trimming took off 6 bases at V and 3 bases at J, with 17 bases between the two ends. The CDR3 nucleotides read TGTGCCAGCAGTCCGGCAGGAGGTGGATACTATGGCTACACCTTC. As protein: CASSPAGGGYYGYTF.

This chain uses TRBV5-1 with TRBJ2-7, with 9 bases lining up with TRBD1. The CDR3 totals 14 residues. Germline-derived CDR1 and CDR2 are SGHRS and YFSETQ. V gave up 3 bases and J gave up 6 bases; unmatched junction bases: 7. The CDR3 region has the DNA TGCGCCAGCAGCTCCTCGGGACAGGGACTCGAGCAGTACTTC. This translates into CASSSSGQGLEQYF.

The genes are TRBV5-6 and TRBJ2-7; a weak D match, TRBD1 (6 bases). There are 17 residues in the CDR3. Germline values: CDR1 SGHDT, CDR2 YYEEEE. Trimming shortened V by 4 bases and J by 2 bases, and 22 bases separated the two germline ends. The CDR3 loop is CASSLFGQLKNTYEQYF. The CDR3 nucleotides are TGTGCCAGCAGCCTTTTTGGACAGCTGAAGAATACCTACGAGCAGTACTTC.